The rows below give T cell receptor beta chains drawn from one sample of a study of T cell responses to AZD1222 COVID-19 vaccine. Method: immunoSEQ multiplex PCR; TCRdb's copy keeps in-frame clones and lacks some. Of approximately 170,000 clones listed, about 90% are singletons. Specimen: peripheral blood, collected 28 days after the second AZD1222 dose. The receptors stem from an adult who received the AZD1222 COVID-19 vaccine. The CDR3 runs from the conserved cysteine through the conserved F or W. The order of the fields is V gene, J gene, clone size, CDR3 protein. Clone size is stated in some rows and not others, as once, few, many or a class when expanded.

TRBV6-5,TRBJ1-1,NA,CASSYSRNTEAFF
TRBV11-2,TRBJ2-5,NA,CASSSWTSGSAGGETQYF
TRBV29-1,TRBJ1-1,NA,CSVAPDRVREAFF
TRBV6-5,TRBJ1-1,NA,CASSPDRGRNTEAFF
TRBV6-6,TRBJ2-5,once,CASSYAQGRMETQYF
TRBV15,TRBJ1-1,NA,CATSRDPGVYTEAFF
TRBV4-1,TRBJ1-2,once,CASSRQGASYGYTF
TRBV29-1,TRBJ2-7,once,CSVRGLAAHEQYF
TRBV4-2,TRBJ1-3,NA,CASSQDRVNRVGNTIYF
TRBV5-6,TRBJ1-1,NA,CASSLRGADNTEAFF
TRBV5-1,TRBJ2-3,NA,CASSQASSGGADTQYF
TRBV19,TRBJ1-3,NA,CASSPPRGNTIYF
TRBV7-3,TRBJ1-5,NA,CASSLGPLQPQHF
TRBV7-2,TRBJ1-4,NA,CASSLGWGDEKLFF
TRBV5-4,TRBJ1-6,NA,CASSRDTNSPLHF
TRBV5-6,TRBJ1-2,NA,CASSLWPGSQDGYTF
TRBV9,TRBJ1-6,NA,CASSVEGTATYNSPLHF
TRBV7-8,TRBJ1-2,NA,CASSLAWGGNYGYTF
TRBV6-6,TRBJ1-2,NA,CASRGPRDVNYGYTF
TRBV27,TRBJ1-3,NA,CASSSDRAGNTIYF
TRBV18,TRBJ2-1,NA,CASSPAGTVYNEQFF
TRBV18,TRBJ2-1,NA,CASSPPARTPGEQFF
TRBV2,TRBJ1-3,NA,CASSDQTGTGNTIYF
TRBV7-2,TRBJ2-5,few,CASSERRQAGTQYF
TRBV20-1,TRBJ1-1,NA,CSASSWTGRVTEAFF
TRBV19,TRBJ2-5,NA,CASSINAQVQETQYF
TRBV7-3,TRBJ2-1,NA,CASSLGSYNEQFF
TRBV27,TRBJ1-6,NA,CASREQGAYNSPLHF
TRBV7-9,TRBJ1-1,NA,CASSREVEAFF
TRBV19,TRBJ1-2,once,CASSMDRGRRGYTF
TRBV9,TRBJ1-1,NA,CASSPRTGSNTEAFF
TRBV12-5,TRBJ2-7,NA,CASGLDRGGSDEQYF
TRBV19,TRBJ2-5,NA,CATGLAGQETQYF
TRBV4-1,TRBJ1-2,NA,CASSQPPAGQGTPTDGYTF
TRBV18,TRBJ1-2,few,CASSDEYEGTYGYTF
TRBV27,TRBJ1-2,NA,CASSPRQGVYGYTF
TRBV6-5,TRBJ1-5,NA,CASSYSRPSNQPQHF
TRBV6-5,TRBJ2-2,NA,CASSIGELFF
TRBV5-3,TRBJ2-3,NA,CARSLANSDDTQYF
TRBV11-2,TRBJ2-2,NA,CASSRWSPTSGELFF
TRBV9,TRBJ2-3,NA,CASSVGHSTDTQYF
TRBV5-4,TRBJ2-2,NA,CASSLVGGNTGELFF
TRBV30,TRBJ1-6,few,CAWSAPDRDNSPLHF
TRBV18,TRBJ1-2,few,CASSSGNSNYGYTF
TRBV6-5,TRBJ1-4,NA,CASSYDGGANEKLFF
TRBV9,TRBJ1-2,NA,CASSTWTGTNYGYTF
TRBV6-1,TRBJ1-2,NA,CASSEKWSRYGYTF
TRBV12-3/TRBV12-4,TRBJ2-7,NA,CASRGAASYEQYF
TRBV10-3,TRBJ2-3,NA,CAISERGPGGPTDTQYF
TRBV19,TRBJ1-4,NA,CASKESLSEKLFF
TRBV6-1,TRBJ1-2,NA,CASSEVGGADYGYTF
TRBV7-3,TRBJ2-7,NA,CASSLSGLAGGYEQYF
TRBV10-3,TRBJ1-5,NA,CAISESAANQPQHF